This paragraph covers one TCR beta chain sequence. Its antigen is not known. The data are from a study of blood T cells in healthy people across ages. Per sample, at least 5 micrograms of total RNA were extracted. The authors ran a second PCR of roughly 6 to 11 cycles using a sample-barcoded 5' primer and a J-beta primer mix. Every single cDNA molecule received a tag from a template-switch adaptor with 12 random nucleotides. TCRdb passed the 5' RACE reads through MiXCR, listing each CDR3 protein once. The table includes about 1 million distinct CDR3 sequences, more than 40% detected once. Regarding the study as a whole: The study found TCR beta diversity correlated strongly with naive T cell percentage. Calculation of diversity from one million T cells yielded estimates considered to be underestimates.

Germline V gene lookup returns CDR1 KGHSH and CDR2 LQKENI. The CDR3 has 15 residues. The V end was cut by 8 bases, the J end by 4 bases, with 20 bases between. Source material: blood. The clonotype comes from a woman between 55 and 75 years old in good health. The V gene is TRBV18, the J gene TRBJ1-1; D unresolved. CDR3 in amino acids: CASAAGPLEVTEAFF. The DNA for the CDR3 is TGTGCCAGCGCAGCAGGACCTTTAGAGGTCACTGAAGCTTTCTTT.